The following is a TCR beta chain sequence with its context. This clone appeared once. Its target antigen remains unknown. No much larger clonotype is one base removed from it; base qualities were not supplied. From a lookup of the germline V gene (reference sequence), CDR1 and CDR2 are MNHEY and SMNVEV. Trimming removed 6 bases from V and 1 base from J, leaving 15 bases between the germline ends. The CDR3 runs 15 amino acids, cysteine and phenylalanine included. The DNA shown is the 45-base CDR3, in frame from base 1. Starting 14 to 28 days after the autologous transplant, patients began checkpoint therapy, which included ipilimumab at 1 mg/kg intravenously on day 1 of selected weeks. The nivolumab dose was 3 mg/kg intravenously, delivered on day 1 of weeks 1, 4, 7, 10, and every two weeks through week 26. Combined checkpoint inhibition with ipilimumab and nivolumab as consolidation after autologous stem cell transplantation was tested in a Phase Ib clinical trial.

The record originates from a study of ipilimumab plus nivolumab after autologous stem cell transplantation (dated by TCRdb to the early 2020s). General notes on the study: A median of about 5 ipilimumab doses and 7 or 8 nivolumab doses was received by trial patients. The myeloma cohort included high-risk transplant-naive patients and patients relapsing within 3 years of a first autologous transplant. The intent-to-treat population of the trial consisted of under 40 patients. Patients with high-risk diffuse large B cell lymphoma, mature T cell lymphoma, or multiple myeloma undergoing autologous transplant were enrolled in the trial. The investigation overall reported the following: The authors concluded that, as post-transplant consolidation, combined checkpoint inhibition appeared tolerable. The authors stated that profiles of the T cell receptor repertoire, regulatory T cell phenotype and gut microbiota provided a biologic rationale for studying this approach further.

The protocol used for the library was the immunoSEQ multiplex PCR assay. Imported from immuneACCESS, the table was reduced by TCRdb to in-frame sequences with V and J called. These copies leave out some clones; in studies compared against another copy, an unresolved V gene accounts for under half, and the cause of the remainder is not known. This sample gives about 40,000 clones in total; more than 85% of them show up just once. Approximately 1% of the sample belongs to the ten largest clones. The receptor chain draws on TRBV27 and TRBJ1-1; matching of 5 bases hints at TRBD1 as the D gene. This receptor was taken from a male donor with multiple myeloma. Sequenced material: PBMCs, taken in a trial of ipilimumab plus nivolumab as post-transplant consolidation. The sequence in DNA is TGTGCCAGCAGGGTCAGACAGAATACGAACACTGAAGCTTTCTTT. This is translated as CASRVRQNTNTEAFF.